The text below deals with one TCR beta chain. A much larger clone is a single base away; this may be a read error. This entry comes from a study of tumor and adjacent non-tumor tissue in lung cancer. The library came from three nested PCR rounds adapted from ARM-PCR protocols. One entry per CDR3 protein results from TCRdb running MiXCR on the multiplex PCR reads. The top ten hold roughly 12% of the sample, which has approximately 75,000 distinct CDR3 sequences, more than 60% seen once. The template was RNA from unsorted bulk tissue. Germline V CDR1 and CDR2: SGHDN, FVKESK. This CDR3 is built from 11 residues.

The origin of this receptor is a woman between 45 and 60 years old with non-small cell lung cancer. Sequenced: lung tumor tissue. The V call is TRBV14, the J call TRBJ2-7, with D uncertain. CDR3 nucleotides: TGTGCCAGCAGCCAGATGTACGGGCAGTACTTC. This encodes CASSQMYGQYF.